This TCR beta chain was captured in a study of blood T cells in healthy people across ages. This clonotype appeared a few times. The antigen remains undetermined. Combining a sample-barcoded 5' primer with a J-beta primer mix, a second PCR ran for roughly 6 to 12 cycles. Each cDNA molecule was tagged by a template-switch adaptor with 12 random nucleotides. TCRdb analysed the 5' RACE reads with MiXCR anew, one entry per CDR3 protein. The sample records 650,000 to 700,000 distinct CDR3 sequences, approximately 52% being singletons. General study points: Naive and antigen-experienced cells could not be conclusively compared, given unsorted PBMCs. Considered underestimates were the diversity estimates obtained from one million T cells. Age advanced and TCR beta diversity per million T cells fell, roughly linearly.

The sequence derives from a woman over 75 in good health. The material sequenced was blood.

The chain's CDR3 is CASSYGPWDEAFF. CDR3 in DNA: TGTGCCAGCAGTTACGGACCTTGGGATGAAGCTTTCTTT. The chain has TRBV6-2 or TRBV6-3 and TRBJ1-1; no firm D call. Germline V lookup: CDR1 MNHEY, CDR2 SVGEGT. Trimming pared 2 bases from V and 7 bases from J, leaving 11 bases between. The CDR3 spans 13 residues.